These 25 T cell receptor beta chains share one sample of origin, sequenced in a study of Tregs in tolerant kidney transplant recipients. Profiling relied on immunoSEQ multiplex PCR, and the TCRdb table lists in-frame clones only, not all of them. The sample has roughly 50,000 clones. This material consisted of CD4+ T cells from blood, taken before the transplant. The receptor set was obtained from a human donor who received a combined kidney and bone marrow transplant.

On this clone: The read ends 3 residues before the CDR3 terminus; that terminus is restored from the germline J gene. This sequence joins TRBV20-1 and TRBJ1-2; D not resolved. The CDR3 totals 15 residues. With 3 bases removed from V and 5 bases from J, the gap between germline ends came to 19 bases. Germline CDR1 is DFQATT and CDR2 is SNEGSKA (reference sequence). CDR3 in amino acids: CSARDSGSLGYGYTF. The DNA read from the CDR3 is TGCAGTGCTAGGGACTCTGGGAGCTTGGGATATGGC.

In the case of this clone: The observed sequence ends 3 residues before the CDR3 terminus, with the missing tail filled in from the germline J gene. The chain recombines TRBV7-7 with TRBJ2-7; D perhaps matches TRBD2 (6 bases). Germline V lookup: CDR1 SSHAT, CDR2 FNYEAQ (reference sequence). The V gene lost 5 bases and the J gene lost 6 bases, with 8 bases spanning the gap. There are 11 residues in the CDR3. The CDR3 protein is CASSGGSEQYF. Partial CDR3 DNA: TGTGCCAGCAGCGGGGGGTCCGAG.

Concerning this clone itself: The read falls 3 residues short of the CDR3 end, and the missing part is taken from the germline J gene. This chain joins TRBV5-1 and TRBJ1-1; D call uncertain. Germline-derived CDR1 and CDR2 are SGHRS and YFSETQ. This CDR3 is built from 13 residues. The CDR3 reads CASSVGPGLSAFF. CDR3 DNA, as far as it was read: TGCGCCAGCAGCGTTGGACCGGGGTTAAGC.

In the case of this clone: The read terminates 3 residues ahead of where the CDR3 ends, so the germline J gene completes it. The rearrangement joins TRBV5-1 to TRBJ1-3; D is perhaps TRBD1 (6 bases). Germline V lookup: CDR1 SGHRS, CDR2 YFSETQ. The CDR3 has 14 amino acids. The V end was cut by 3 bases, the J end by 3 bases, with 10 bases between. This CDR3 is CASSSRGNGNTIYF. CDR3 DNA (partial): TGCGCCAGCAGCTCCAGGGGAAATGGAAACACC. The full variable domain, completed using reference TRBV5-1 and TRBJ1-3, is KAGVTQTPRYLIKTRGQQVTLSCSPISGHRSVSWYQQTPGQGLQFLFEYFSETQRNKGNFPGRFSGRQFSNSRSEMNVSTLELGDSALYLCASSSRGNGNTIYFGEGSWLTVV.

About this clone itself: The read ends 3 residues before the CDR3 terminus; that terminus is restored from the germline J gene. The V gene is TRBV2, the J gene TRBJ1-3; no clear D. Germline CDR1 is SNHLY and CDR2 is FYNNEI. CDR3 length equals 15 residues. V gave up 7 bases and J gave up 0 bases, with 13 bases separating them. The CDR3 loop reads CASTPSRSSGNTIYF. Incomplete CDR3 DNA: TGTGCCAGCACCCCTTCGCGGAGCTCTGGAAACACC. Together with reference TRBV2 and TRBJ1-3, the CDR3 gives the full variable domain: EPEVTQTPSHQVTQMGQEVILRCVPISNHLYFYWYRQILGQKVEFLVSFYNNEISEKSEIFDDQFSVERPDGSNFTLKIRSTKLEDSAMYFCASTPSRSSGNTIYFGEGSWLTVV.

To note about this clone: The CDR3 goes on 3 residues after the read ends, and that part is filled in from the germline J gene. J is TRBJ1-2 and V is TRBV2; 9 bases match TRBD1. Germline V gene lookup returns CDR1 SNHLY and CDR2 FYNNEI. With V trimmed by 8 bases and J by 6 bases, 10 bases remained unmatched. This CDR3 has 14 residues. The CDR3 spells CASGRQGEVDGYTF. The DNA read from the CDR3 is TGTGCCAGCGGTAGACAGGGGGAAGTAGATGGC.

CDR3: CASSPRVMAGGNQPQHF. The CDR3 DNA, read in part, is TGTGCCAGCTCACCACGGGTTATGGCCGGGGGCAATCAGCCC. The chain uses TRBV18 and TRBJ1-5, with D unclear. The read terminates 3 residues before the CDR3 end, so the remaining end is supplied by the germline J gene. This CDR3 is built from 17 residues. Trimming stripped 1 base from V and 2 bases from J, with 15 bases between. In germline, CDR1 is KGHSH, CDR2 LQKENI.

Partial CDR3 DNA: TGTGCCAGCAGTGAGGGGGCTACCGGGGAG. Encoded protein: CASSEGATGE. In full, the CDR3 reads CASSEGATGELFF. The V call is TRBV2, the J call TRBJ2-2, with D maybe TRBD1 (6 bases). The CDR3 end falls 3 residues outside the read, so it is completed with the germline J gene. Germline loops: CDR1 SNHLY, CDR2 FYNNEI. The CDR3 covers 13 residues. The ends were cut back, 3 bases at V and 5 bases at J, with 7 bases in the middle.

Points on this clone: The read ends 3 residues early relative to the CDR3; the germline J gene fills the gap. V is TRBV19 and J is TRBJ2-7, with 9 bases fitting TRBD1. The junction had 8 bases not matched to a gene; V was cut back by 7 bases and J by 4 bases. Germline V gene data show CDR1 as LNHDA and CDR2 as SQIVND (reference sequence). The CDR3 has 14 amino acids. CDR3 bases read: TGTGCCAGTACCCCCACCGGACAGGGGTACGAG. Its translation is CASTPTGQGYE. The complete CDR3 reads CASTPTGQGYEQYF.

Notes on this clone: The read halts 3 residues ahead of the CDR3 end, with the missing end drawn from the germline J gene. The rearrangement uses TRBV5-1 and TRBJ2-3, with TRBD2 identical over 8 bases. CDR1 is SGHRS, CDR2 YFSETQ, per germline. The CDR3 covers 14 residues. V lost 3 bases to trimming and J lost 5 bases; unmatched junction nucleotides: 5. CDR3 DNA, as far as it was read: TGCGCCAGCAGCTCGGGGGGGCCGGAAGATACG. Translating gives CASSSGGPEDT. In full, the CDR3 is CASSSGGPEDTQYF.

Turning to this clone: The CDR3 extends 3 residues past the end of the read, so its final part is completed from the germline J gene. This rearrangement joins TRBV5-6 to TRBJ2-7; 8 nucleotides agree with TRBD2. The CDR3 is made up of 15 amino acids. The germline gives CDR1 SGHDT, CDR2 YYEEEE. The V and J ends lost 4 bases and 2 bases, in that order; junction bases with no gene match: 8. The DNA read from the CDR3 is TGTGCCAGCAGCGCCCGGGGGGGTCCCACCTACGAG. Translated: CASSARGGPTYE. The entire CDR3 protein is CASSARGGPTYEQYF.

On this clone: The observed sequence ends 3 residues before the CDR3 terminus, with the missing tail filled in from the germline J gene. The chain recombines TRBV5-4 with TRBJ1-6, with 10 bases matching TRBD1. Germline trimming cut 4 bases from V and 9 bases from J; bases unmatched to any gene: 7. Looked up from germline, CDR1 is SGHNT and CDR2 is YYREEE (reference sequence). This CDR3 is 15 amino acids long. CDR3 region: CASSPPGTGVSPLHF. The part of the CDR3 DNA that was read is TGTGCCAGCAGCCCTCCCGGGACAGGGGTTTCACCC. Full variable domain (remainder filled in from reference TRBV5-4 and TRBJ1-6): ETGVTQSPTHLIKTRGQQVTLRCSSQSGHNTVSWYQQALGQGPQFIFQYYREEENGRGNFPPRFSGLQFPNYSSELNVNALELDDSALYLCASSPPGTGVSPLHFGNGTRLTVT.

CDR3 residues: CAWNPGLPSDTQYF. The sequenced part of the CDR3 DNA is TGTGCCTGGAATCCGGGACTACCGTCGGATACG. V gene TRBV30 combines with J gene TRBJ2-3, with 7 bases aligning to TRBD2. The CDR3 end is not reached by the read, which stops 3 residues before it; the germline J gene fills it in. With 4 bases clipped from V and 6 bases from J, the junction kept 10 bases outside the gene matches. Germline V CDR1 and CDR2: GTSNPN, SVGIG (reference sequence). The CDR3 length is 14 residues.

Of note for this clone: Read data end 3 residues before the CDR3 end; the end is taken from the germline J gene. The chain employs TRBV19 and TRBJ1-4, with D possibly matching TRBD1 (5 bases). This CDR3 has 15 residues. Germline lookup yields CDR1 LNHDA and CDR2 SQIVND (reference sequence). V was shortened by 9 bases and J by 8 bases, with 22 bases between the two germline ends. The sequenced part of the CDR3 DNA is TGTGCCAGCAGCATATGGACACCAGTTCAAGAAAAA. It yields the protein CASSIWTPVQEK. The entire CDR3 protein is CASSIWTPVQEKLFF.

The sequenced part of the CDR3 DNA is TGTGCCAGCAGCTTTAGGGACTCGAATGGC. This codes for CASSFRDSNG. The full CDR3 protein is CASSFRDSNGYTF. The chain joins TRBV5-6 to TRBJ1-2, with TRBD1 as a possible D gene (5 bases). The DNA ends 3 residues before the CDR3 does, and the rest of the CDR3 is filled in from the germline J gene. CDR1 and CDR2 from the germline V gene are SGHDT and YYEEEE. V lost 2 bases and J 6 bases, leaving 11 bases between the germline ends. This CDR3 comprises 13 residues.

As concerns this clone: The CDR3 end falls 3 residues outside the read, so it is completed with the germline J gene. V usage is TRBV19 and J usage is TRBJ1-5, with 7 positions matching TRBD1. The ends lost 2 bases at V and 6 bases at J; junction bases unmatched: 4. The CDR3 runs 14 residues. The germline V gene has CDR1 LNHDA and CDR2 SQIVND (reference sequence). CDR3 residues: CASSITGVRQPQHF. The covered CDR3 bases are TGTGCCAGTAGTATAACAGGGGTCCGTCAGCCC.

The CDR3 DNA, read in part, is TGTGCCAGCTCACCACCTCTGACAGGGTGGGACACTGAA. Translation gives CASSPPLTGWDTE. The full CDR3 reads CASSPPLTGWDTEAFF. V gene TRBV18 combines with J gene TRBJ1-1; 7 nucleotides align to TRBD1. The read terminates 3 residues before the CDR3 end, so the remaining end is supplied by the germline J gene. V lost 0 bases and J lost 3; bases outside the gene matches: 7. Germline CDR1 and CDR2: KGHSH and LQKENI. The CDR3 sequence is 16 residues long. The variable domain in full, completed from reference TRBV18 and TRBJ1-1, reads NAGVMQNPRHLVRRRGQEARLRCSPMKGHSHVYWYRQLPEEGLKFMVYLQKENIIDESGMPKERFSAEFPKEGPSILRIQQVVRGDSAAYFCASSPPLTGWDTEAFFGQGTRLTVV.

The sequenced CDR3 bases are TGTGCCAGTAGTACAACAGGGGCGGTCGAGACC. Its protein product is CASSTTGAVET. The complete CDR3 protein is CASSTTGAVETQYF. The chain joins TRBV19 to TRBJ2-5; 7 positions agree with TRBD1. Coverage ceases 3 residues before the CDR3 finishes, and the germline J gene fills in the end. This CDR3 spans 14 amino acids. Per germline, CDR1 LNHDA and CDR2 SQIVND (reference sequence). V shed 4 bases and J 5 bases; nucleotides not matched to a gene: 7.

Remarks on this clone: The read terminates 3 residues ahead of where the CDR3 ends, so the germline J gene completes it. V is TRBV7-2 and J is TRBJ1-4; unclear D gene. CDR3 length equals 14 residues. V was cut by 5 bases and J by 0 bases, with 7 bases left in between. Germline assignment: CDR1 SGHTA and CDR2 FQGNSA. The CDR3 DNA, read in part, is TGTGCCAGCAGCGAAGGGTCAACTAATGAAAAA. It translates to CASSEGSTNEK. The whole CDR3 region reads CASSEGSTNEKLFF.

As to this clone: The observed sequence ends 3 residues before the CDR3 terminus, with the missing tail filled in from the germline J gene. V is TRBV7-2 and J is TRBJ1-6; 11 bases are a match to TRBD1. V lost 3 bases to trimming and J lost 10 bases; unmatched junction nucleotides: 2. The CDR3 spans 14 residues. The germline gives CDR1 SGHTA, CDR2 FQGNSA. This CDR3 is CASSFGTGGSPLHF. The part of the CDR3 DNA that was read is TGTGCCAGCAGCTTCGGGACAGGGGGATCACCC.

Of note for this clone: The read ends 3 residues shy of where the CDR3 ends; the end is completed using the germline J gene. The V gene is TRBV18, the J gene TRBJ2-1; TRBD2 agrees at 8 bases. CDR1 KGHSH and CDR2 LQKENI come from the germline V gene. The CDR3 spans 15 residues. The trim removed 3 bases at V and 7 bases at J, leaving 8 bases unmatched. CDR3 sequence: CASSPNSGAGNEQFF. CDR3 DNA, as far as it was read: TGTGCCAGCTCACCGAATAGCGGGGCGGGGAATGAG.

To note about this clone: Read data end 3 residues before the CDR3 end; the end is taken from the germline J gene. The chain uses TRBV30 and TRBJ2-1; D ambiguous. Looked up from germline, CDR1 is GTSNPN and CDR2 is SVGIG (reference sequence). The CDR3 is 17 residues long. Trimming left V 4 bases short and J 0 bases short, with 19 bases between. The CDR3 is CAWTPILGPSSYNEQFF. CDR3 DNA (partial): TGTGCCTGGACCCCGATTTTGGGCCCCAGCTCCTACAATGAG.

Notes on this clone: The sequence runs out 3 residues before the end of the CDR3; the remainder is reconstructed from the germline J gene. The chain employs TRBV7-2 and TRBJ2-3, with D possibly being TRBD2 (5 bases). Between the trimmed V and J ends, which lost 0 bases and 6 bases, there was a span of 10 bases. Germline CDR1 is SGHTA and CDR2 is FQGNSA. The CDR3 spans 14 residues. The CDR3 reads CASSLAGPGDTQYF. The CDR3 DNA, read in part, is TGTGCCAGCAGCTTAGCCGGCCCGGGGGATACG.

Details on this clone: The read falls 3 residues short of the CDR3 end, and the missing part is taken from the germline J gene. This chain uses TRBV19 with TRBJ2-5; 13 positions agree with TRBD2. Germline V gives CDR1 LNHDA, CDR2 SQIVND (reference sequence). The CDR3 covers 16 residues. V dropped 5 bases and J dropped 2; count of bases not matched to a gene: 5. CDR3 sequence: CASSPRLAGGQETQYF. CDR3 DNA, as far as it was read: TGTGCCAGTAGTCCCAGACTAGCGGGAGGTCAAGAGACC.

Incomplete CDR3 DNA: TGTGCCAGTAGTATAGTTTGGGGGCTGAACACTGAA. Translation: CASSIVWGLNTE. The CDR3 in its entirety is CASSIVWGLNTEAFF. V is TRBV19 and J is TRBJ1-1; weak D call: TRBD1 (6 bases). The sequence runs out 3 residues before the end of the CDR3; the remainder is reconstructed from the germline J gene. CDR3 length equals 15 residues. CDR1 LNHDA and CDR2 SQIVND come from the germline V gene (reference sequence). V gave up 1 base and J gave up 0 bases, with 9 bases separating them.